The sequence of this T cell receptor (beta chain) was determined in a study of regulatory T cells in long-lasting Graves disease. Overall study findings and caveats: Persistent Graves' patients had lower TCR diversity than newly diagnosed ones.

This clonotype appeared many times. The antigen remains unidentified. Time point specified: newly diagnosed GD, antithyroid drugs for less than 3 months. Making the TCR library involved RNA that had been extracted from PBMCs. The V end lost 2 bases, the J end lost 3 bases, and 16 bases lay between the germline ends. Looked up from germline, CDR1 is MNHEY and CDR2 is SVGAGI. This CDR3 has 16 amino acids. Building of the TCR beta libraries involved iRepertoire HTBI primers and Arm-PCR of CDR3 regions. TCRdb re-called the multiplex PCR reads through MiXCR, storing one row per CDR3 protein. The sample lists 400,000 to 550,000 distinct CDR3 sequences; about 15% were seen once. The same sample was also used in a study of T cells in Graves' hyperthyroidism and ophthalmopathy.

The chain links TRBV6-5 to TRBJ1-2; unclear D gene. The sequencing here drew on peripheral blood mononuclear cells (PBMCs), taken at new diagnosis, from a patient treated with antithyroid drugs. The receptor comes from a woman aged 25 to 45 with Graves disease. The CDR3: CASSYGVPPIDYGYTF. DNA of the CDR3: TGTGCCAGCAGTTACGGGGTTCCCCCTATTGACTATGGCTACACCTTC.